The clone carrying this T cell receptor (beta chain) was detected a few times. Its antigen is currently unknown. Template switching introduced a universal primer site, and the cDNA bore unique molecular identifiers. TCRdb re-derived calls from the 5' RACE reads in MiXCR, one entry per CDR3 protein. The profile covers more than 400,000 distinct CDR3 sequences, with over 12% appearing a single time and about 0.4% taken by the ten largest. The data originate from a study of identical twins. J gave up 3 bases and V 6 bases, and 9 bases lay outside the gene matches. CDR3 length: 15 amino acids. Looked up from germline, CDR1 is SNHLY and CDR2 is FYNNEI. Regarding the study as a whole: There were fewer insertions in abundant cord blood beta clonotypes, but memory repertoires showed no such pattern. Potential partial confounding of zero-insertion analyses by invariant MAIT and iNKT cells was noted.

Healthy Caucasians made up all donors. These same data were also listed under a study on yellow fever vaccine responses in identical twins.

This sequence joins TRBV2 and TRBJ2-3; 7 nucleotides match TRBD1. What was sequenced was CD4+ T cells sorted from blood. The clonotype comes from a woman aged 18 to 35 in good health. The CDR3 is CASRTTGWSTDTQYF. The CDR3 DNA reads as TGTGCCAGCAGAACGACAGGGTGGAGTACAGATACGCAGTATTTT.